The subject of this entry is one T cell receptor beta chain. Its antigen is not identified. CDR3 length: 18 amino acids. V gave up 1 base and J gave up 4 bases, with 21 bases separating them. The germline V gene encodes CDR1 SGHRS and CDR2 YFSETQ. The data belong to a study of cytomegalovirus exposure and HLA in healthy donors. Study-wide results and caveats: A later analysis linked 15,000 to 20,000 TCR beta sequences to HLA alleles at 0.05 false discovery rate. Researchers counted around 150 TCR beta chains as cytomegalovirus-associated.

In the PCR, 60 Vbeta and 13 Jbeta primers were used. The table came from immunoSEQ multiplex PCR; TCRdb's copy has only in-frame clones and leaves some out. The repertoire holds more than 150,000 clones, with more than 85% as singletons. Sequences were obtained from PBMCs. The chain links TRBV5-1 to TRBJ2-1, with a tentative D call TRBD1 (5 bases). The sequence was collected from a girl younger than two in good health and CMV-seronegative. In DNA, the CDR3 is TGCGCCAGCAGCTTGATTACGCAGACAGATGCGATTTACAATGAGCAGTTCTTC. Its protein product is CASSLITQTDAIYNEQFF. Complete variable domain (other parts from reference TRBV5-1 and TRBJ2-1): KAGVTQTPRYLIKTRGQQVTLSCSPISGHRSVSWYQQTPGQGLQFLFEYFSETQRNKGNFPGRFSGRQFSNSRSEMNVSTLELGDSALYLCASSLITQTDAIYNEQFFGPGTRLTVL.